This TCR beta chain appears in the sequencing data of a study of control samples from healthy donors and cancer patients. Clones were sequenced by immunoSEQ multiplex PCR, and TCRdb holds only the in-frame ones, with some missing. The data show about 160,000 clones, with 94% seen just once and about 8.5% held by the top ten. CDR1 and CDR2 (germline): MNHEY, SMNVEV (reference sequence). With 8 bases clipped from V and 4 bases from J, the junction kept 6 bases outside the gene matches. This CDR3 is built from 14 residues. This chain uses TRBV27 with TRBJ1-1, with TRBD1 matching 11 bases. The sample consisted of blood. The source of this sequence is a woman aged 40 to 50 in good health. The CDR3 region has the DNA TGTGCCAGCCGAGCCGGGACAGGGGGCACTGAAGCTTTCTTT. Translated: CASRAGTGGTEAFF.